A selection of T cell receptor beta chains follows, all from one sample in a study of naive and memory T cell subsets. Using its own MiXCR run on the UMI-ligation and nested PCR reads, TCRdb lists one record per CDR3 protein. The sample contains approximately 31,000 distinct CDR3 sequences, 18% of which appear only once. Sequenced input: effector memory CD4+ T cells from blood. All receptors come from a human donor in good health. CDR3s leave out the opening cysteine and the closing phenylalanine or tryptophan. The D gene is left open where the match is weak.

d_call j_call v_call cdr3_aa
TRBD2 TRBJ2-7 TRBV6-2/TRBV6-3 ASSSTGLAGGWYEQY
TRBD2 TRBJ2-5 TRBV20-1 SARPGLAETQY
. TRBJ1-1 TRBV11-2 ASPRGGRSNTEAF
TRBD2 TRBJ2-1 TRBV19 ASSTPSGANNEQF
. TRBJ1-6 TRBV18 ASSQGTNGSPLH
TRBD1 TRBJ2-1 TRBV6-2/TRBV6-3 ASSYLTGANEQF
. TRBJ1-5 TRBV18 ASTGTHNNQPQH
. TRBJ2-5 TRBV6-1 ASSEAARVRETQY
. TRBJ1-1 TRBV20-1 SASLSAGFVTEAF
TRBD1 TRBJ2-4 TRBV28 ASSPRDRPFNIQY
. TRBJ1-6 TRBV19 ASSTLGLNSPLH
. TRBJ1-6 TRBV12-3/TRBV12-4 ASSFTANNSPLH
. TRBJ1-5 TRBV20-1 SARYLNQPQH
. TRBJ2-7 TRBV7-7 ASSSGLYPYEQY
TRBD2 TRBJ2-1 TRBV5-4 ASSLWPSGSRENEQF
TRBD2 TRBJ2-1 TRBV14 ASSQAPSGRGNEQF
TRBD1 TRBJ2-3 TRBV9 ASSPRDRAMMDTQY